The source of this TCR beta chain is a study of T cell repertoires in cytomegalovirus infection. On the study more broadly: Use of recently identified HLA-C-restricted and well-studied HLA-B-restricted CMV epitopes was part of the study.

To note about this clonotype: The antigen is unknown.

V was pared by 6 bases and J by 3 bases, with 6 bases between. The CDR3 is made up of 12 amino acids. Germline CDR1 MDHEN, CDR2 SYDVKM. TCRdb analysed the reads with MiXCR anew, one entry per CDR3 protein. The sample includes 300,000 or so distinct CDR3 sequences, 25% of them seen just once. The TCR sequence derives from a human donor in good health (CMV status not recorded). Some clones in this sample may be carry-over from other donors' samples. This rearrangement joins TRBV28 to TRBJ1-5; D might be TRBD1 (5 bases). The starting material was cultured PBMCs, obtained from culture after CMV antigen stimulation. The CDR3 here is CASRGPNQPQHF. The DNA of the CDR3 is TGTGCCAGCAGGGGGCCCAATCAGCCCCAGCATTTT.